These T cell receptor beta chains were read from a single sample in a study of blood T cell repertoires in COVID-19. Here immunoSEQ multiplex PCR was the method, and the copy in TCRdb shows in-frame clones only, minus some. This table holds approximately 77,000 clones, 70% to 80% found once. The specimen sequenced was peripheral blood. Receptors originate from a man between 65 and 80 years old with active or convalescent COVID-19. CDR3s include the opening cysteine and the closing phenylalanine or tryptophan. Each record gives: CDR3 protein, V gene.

CAIKGGNLAYEQYF	TRBV10-3
CASSVSGGPFTPLHF	TRBV9
CATSRDRFQEEHF	TRBV15
CASSLEGQPNQPQHF	TRBV5-1
CASSSGQGDQPQHF	TRBV28
CASSQEGGTSNQPQHF	TRBV3-1/TRBV3-2
CASSQVQEHGYTF	TRBV7-9
CASRNRQGGKETQYF	TRBV28
CASSFSVVDTGELFF	TRBV27
CASINRGYEQYF	TRBV28
CASSPGTGDEKLFF	TRBV5-1
CASSLYQINQPQHF	TRBV7-2
CASSGREKLFF	TRBV28
CATARGGGGAWNEQFF	TRBV24-1
CASRGHQDTGELFF	TRBV19
CASSLGLEAFF	TRBV5-1
CASSQDPRRQGDGYTF	TRBV4-1
CASSFEGGAGEKLFF	TRBV5-5
CASSGQGGPGYTF	TRBV10-2
CASVQGSGNTIYF	TRBV28
CATSAPGLAGGRSSYNEQFF	TRBV24-1
CASSPQGGTGDGYTF	TRBV7-3
CASSFVGTSSLRPQHF	TRBV28
CASSSPGQGQEAFF	TRBV7-6
CASSRGNSNYGYTF	TRBV13
CASSEARLSNIQYF	TRBV2
CASSETENTEAFF	TRBV2
CAISESAKLFF	TRBV10-3
CASARRFDRDDQPQHF	TRBV19
CASSQAIYNEQFF	TRBV14
CASRGGDRQNTEAFF	TRBV6-5
CASSFGRLAAIEQYF	TRBV5-1
CASSLTGPGEKLFF	TRBV6-5